Shown below are 5 T cell receptor beta chains from a single sample sequenced in a study of blood T cells in healthy people across ages. With a J-beta primer mix and a sample-barcoded 5' primer, a second PCR ran about 7 to 12 cycles. Each CDR3 protein gets one entry after TCRdb re-called the 5' RACE reads with MiXCR. The sample records about 720,000 distinct CDR3 sequences, over 20% being singletons. The sequenced sample was blood. The receptors stem from a man between 70 and 80 years old in good health.

Turning to this clonotype: The conserved final phenylalanine or tryptophan is absent from the CDR3, which likely points to a read error. The DNA is left out, because the CDR3 cannot be placed on it with certainty; the CDR3 is given as TCRdb lists it. This sequence joins TRBV12-3 or TRBV12-4 and TRBJ2-5; whether TRBD1, the table's D call, matches the DNA was not checked. The CDR3 comprises 10 residues, both ends counted. CDR3 sequence reads: CASSLSSSVV.

CDR3 coding DNA: TGCAGTGGCCAGGAGTGGGACAATTCACCCCTCCACTTT. This codes for CSGQEWDNSPLHF. The chain is built from TRBV20-1 and TRBJ1-6; D perhaps matches TRBD1 (5 bases). The CDR3 consists of 13 residues. V lost 7 bases, J lost 7 bases, and 14 bases lay in between. Looked up from germline, CDR1 is DFQATT and CDR2 is SNEGSKA (reference sequence).

This clonotype was recorded a few times. The CDR3 region is CASSLTGVSGNEQFF. The CDR3 DNA reads as TGTGCCAGCAGCTTAACCGGGGTCAGCGGGAATGAGCAGTTCTTC. The chain uses TRBV11-3 and TRBJ2-1, with D maybe TRBD2 (6 bases). The CDR3 spans 15 residues. CDR1 and CDR2 (germline): SGHNT, YENEEA. V shed 2 bases and J shed 7 bases, with 15 bases lying between them.

This chain links TRBV19 with TRBJ1-5; D gene unclear. Per germline, CDR1 LNHDA and CDR2 SQIVND (reference sequence). The CDR3 consists of 15 residues. Trimming left V 0 bases short and J 3 bases short, with 9 bases between. CDR3 amino acids: CASSIEDGSNQPQHF. The CDR3 DNA sequence: TGTGCCAGTAGTATAGAGGACGGATCCAATCAGCCCCAGCATTTT.

This clonotype was picked up many times. The J gene is TRBJ2-3, the V gene TRBV10-3, with a possible D match to TRBD2 (5 bases). The CDR3 contains 14 residues. The ends were cut back, 7 bases at V and 6 bases at J, with 17 bases in the middle. Germline assignment: CDR1 ENHRY and CDR2 SYGVKD. The CDR3, as DNA: TGTGCCATCAAGGTTGGTCAAACGGGGGATACGCAGTATTTT. Its protein product is CAIKVGQTGDTQYF.